This entry features one T cell receptor beta chain sequence. Its antigen remains unknown. The data were taken from a study of lymphopenia after photon versus proton radiotherapy. Findings of the study overall: A bigger post-nadir fall in TCR diversity correlated inversely with survival time in deceased patients. Post-nadir diversity loss with photons came from oligoclonal expansion, particularly CD8+ Temra cells. Only patients who died were analyzed for survival; proton advantage is unproven. Proton therapy kept repertoires fairly stable, unlike photons, which gained effector/memory cells.

Method: immunoSEQ multiplex PCR; TCRdb's copy keeps in-frame clones and lacks some. The table includes about 39,000 clones, more than 85% detected once. V was trimmed by 3 bases and J by 3 bases, leaving 9 bases between them. Germline CDR1 and CDR2: MDHEN and SYDVKM. The CDR3 length is 13 residues. This receptor was identified in a man in his sixties with cholangiocarcinoma. This specimen was peripheral blood, taken from a patient treated with photon-based radiotherapy. The chain employs TRBV28 and TRBJ2-7; D might be TRBD2 (5 bases). The CDR3 loop is CASSFGIHYEQYF. Written as DNA, the CDR3 is TGTGCCAGCAGTTTCGGGATCCACTACGAGCAGTACTTC. Complete variable domain (other parts from reference TRBV28 and TRBJ2-7): DVKVTQSSRYLVKRTGEKVFLECVQDMDHENMFWYRQDPGLGLRLIYFSYDVKMKEKGDIPEGYSVSREKKERFSLILESASTNQTSMYLCASSFGIHYEQYFGPGTRLTVT.